These T cell receptor beta chains were read from a single sample in a study of Ad26.COV2.S vaccination and SARS-CoV-2 variants. The table came from immunoSEQ multiplex PCR; TCRdb's copy has only in-frame clones and leaves some out. The sample records around 450,000 clones, approximately 89% being singletons. Material: peripheral blood, obtained in a trial of Ad26.COV2.S vaccine versus placebo. Source of these receptors: a person between 18 and 65 years old who received the Ad26.COV2.S COVID-19 vaccine or a placebo. Both conserved end residues are part of each CDR3. Fields, in order: J gene, D gene, V gene, clone size, CDR3 protein, CDR3 DNA. A D gene is named only where the DNA matches it firmly. The size field is filled for only some rows; it gives once, few, many or a size class.

TRBJ1-5,-,TRBV5-6,-,CASSFKGNQPQHF,TGTGCCAGCAGCTTCAAGGGGAATCAGCCCCAGCATTTT
TRBJ2-3,TRBD2,TRBV4-3,-,CASSQSTSGGAFSDTQYF,TGCGCCAGCAGCCAATCGACTAGCGGGGGGGCGTTTTCAGATACGCAGTATTTT
TRBJ1-4,-,TRBV30,-,CAWSLGNEIKLFF,TGTGCCTGGAGTTTGGGGAATGAAATAAAACTGTTTTTT
TRBJ2-1,-,TRBV6-1,-,CASSEAGGGLINEQFF,TGTGCCAGCAGTGAAGCGGGAGGTGGGCTCATCAATGAGCAGTTCTTC
TRBJ2-1,TRBD1,TRBV9,-,CASSVWTGASNEQFF,TGTGCCAGCAGCGTTTGGACAGGGGCGTCTAATGAGCAGTTCTTC
TRBJ1-4,TRBD1,TRBV25-1,-,CASRGQGWEKLFF,TGTGCCAGCAGGGGACAGGGATGGGAAAAACTGTTTTTT
TRBJ1-2,-,TRBV6-5,-,CASSQRPDYTF,TGTGCCAGCAGTCAACGACCTGACTACACCTTC
TRBJ2-7,-,TRBV11-2,once,CASSLEGVYEQYF,TGTGCCAGCAGCTTAGAGGGGGTGTACGAGCAGTACTTC
TRBJ2-1,TRBD2,TRBV19,-,CASSVSGSNEQFF,TGTGCCAGTAGTGTAAGCGGGAGCAATGAGCAGTTCTTC
TRBJ2-4,-,TRBV5-1,-,CASSLEGSAVQYF,TGCGCCAGCAGCTTGGAGGGCAGCGCCGTTCAGTACTTC
TRBJ1-1,TRBD1,TRBV18,-,CASSPGQGQGFF,TGTGCCAGCTCACCGGGACAGGGCCAGGGTTTCTTT
TRBJ1-2,TRBD1,TRBV30,few,CAWSVPRTGETYGYTF,TGTGCCTGGAGTGTACCCCGGACAGGGGAAACCTATGGCTACACCTTC
TRBJ1-1,-,TRBV12-3/TRBV12-4,-,CASSLRPNTEAFF,TGTGCCAGCAGTTTAAGGCCGAACACTGAAGCTTTCTTT
TRBJ1-1,TRBD1,TRBV4-3,-,CASSFDRGLGTEAFF,TGCGCCAGCAGTTTCGACAGGGGGCTGGGCACTGAAGCTTTCTTT
TRBJ2-5,-,TRBV7-2,once,CASSLAGAEQETQYF,TGTGCCAGCAGCTTAGCTGGGGCAGAACAAGAGACCCAGTACTTC
TRBJ2-5,TRBD2,TRBV5-1,-,CASSLGLAGETQYF,TGCGCCAGCAGCTTGGGACTAGCAGGAGAGACCCAGTACTTC
TRBJ1-6,TRBD1,TRBV9,-,CASSLGQGAALHF,TGTGCCAGCAGCCTCGGACAGGGTGCGGCCCTCCACTTT
TRBJ2-1,TRBD1,TRBV24-1,-,CATSDPRTGDNEQFF,TGTGCCACCAGTGATCCCCGGACAGGCGACAATGAGCAGTTCTTC
TRBJ1-2,-,TRBV6-2/TRBV6-3,-,CASSQGTYGYTF,TGTGCCAGCAGCCAGGGAACATATGGCTACACCTTC
TRBJ1-5,-,TRBV19,-,CASGWGPILGAQHF,TGTGCCAGTGGGTGGGGGCCCATCCTAGGGGCCCAGCATTTT
TRBJ2-1,-,TRBV9,-,CASSVGQGNEQFF,TGTGCCAGCAGCGTAGGTCAGGGGAATGAGCAGTTCTTC
TRBJ2-1,TRBD2,TRBV4-2,-,CASSQVSLAGGSGGNEQFF,TGTGCCAGCAGCCAAGTGTCACTAGCGGGAGGGTCGGGTGGCAATGAGCAGTTCTTC
TRBJ1-1,-,TRBV2,-,CASTPGAGTEAFF,TGTGCCAGCACTCCGGGCGCGGGCACTGAAGCTTTCTTT
TRBJ1-5,-,TRBV28,-,CASSLVDAIGQPQHF,TGTGCCAGCAGTTTAGTGGATGCTATCGGTCAGCCCCAGCATTTT
TRBJ2-5,-,TRBV5-8,-,CASRLTGFGETQYF,TGTGCCAGCAGACTGACAGGTTTTGGAGAGACCCAGTACTTC
TRBJ1-4,-,TRBV5-1,-,CASSSGSGNEKLFF,TGCGCCAGCAGCTCCGGAAGTGGAAATGAAAAACTGTTTTTT
TRBJ2-5,TRBD2,TRBV7-9,once,CASSLALGGDQETQYF,TGTGCCAGCAGCTTAGCACTGGGGGGGGACCAAGAGACCCAGTACTTC
TRBJ2-1,TRBD2,TRBV11-2,-,CASSSGLLGIEQFF,TGTGCCAGCAGCTCGGGACTATTAGGGATTGAGCAGTTCTTC
TRBJ1-2,-,TRBV6-5,-,CASPGPINIAYGYTF,TGTGCCAGTCCCGGGCCGATAAATATAGCCTATGGCTACACCTTC
TRBJ2-5,TRBD2,TRBV7-2,-,CASSSGGGAQETQYF,TGTGCCAGCAGCTCAGGCGGGGGGGCCCAAGAGACCCAGTACTTC
TRBJ1-4,-,TRBV6-5,-,CASSYGSAGEKLFF,TGTGCCAGCAGTTACGGGTCCGCTGGGGAAAAACTGTTTTTT
TRBJ2-7,-,TRBV5-1,-,CASSETGTSYEQYF,TGCGCCAGCAGCGAAACAGGGACTTCCTACGAGCAGTACTTC
TRBJ2-1,TRBD1,TRBV6-5,-,CASRFSGGSYNEQFF,TGTGCCAGCAGGTTCTCAGGGGGCTCCTACAATGAGCAGTTCTTC
TRBJ1-2,-,TRBV3-1/TRBV3-2,-,CASKPTQRGVYGYTF,TGTGCCAGCAAGCCAACCCAAAGGGGAGTTTATGGCTACACCTTC
TRBJ1-3,-,TRBV10-3,-,CAIGSGATGNTIYF,TGTGCCATCGGATCAGGGGCCACTGGAAACACCATATATTTT
TRBJ2-5,-,TRBV2,-,CASSRDGRSYQETQYF,TGTGCCAGCAGTAGGGACGGCCGATCGTACCAAGAGACCCAGTACTTC
TRBJ2-5,-,TRBV11-2,-,CASSSHQETQYF,TGTGCCAGCAGCTCCCACCAAGAGACCCAGTACTTC
TRBJ1-1,-,TRBV13,-,CASSFIRDFRGKAFF,TGTGCCAGCAGCTTTATTCGGGACTTCCGAGGCAAAGCTTTCTTT
TRBJ2-7,TRBD1,TRBV11-3,-,CASSLTGSHEQYF,TGTGCCAGCAGCCTGACAGGGTCTCACGAGCAGTACTTC
TRBJ2-3,-,TRBV2,-,CASSERGQTTDTQYF,TGTGCCAGCAGTGAACGGGGCCAGACTACAGATACGCAGTATTTT
TRBJ1-2,-,TRBV6-5,-,CASSSTPGERGYTF,TGTGCCAGCAGTTCGACACCCGGGGAGCGGGGCTACACCTTC
TRBJ1-1,TRBD1,TRBV27,-,CASSVTGGGRSTEAFF,TGTGCCAGCAGTGTAACAGGGGGCGGTCGGAGCACTGAAGCTTTCTTT
TRBJ2-3,TRBD2,TRBV5-1,-,CASSLILAGSTDTQYF,TGCGCCAGCAGCTTGATCCTAGCGGGGAGCACAGATACGCAGTATTTT
TRBJ2-1,TRBD2,TRBV5-4,-,CASSLPSSGKEFF,TGTGCCAGCAGCTTGCCCTCAAGCGGGAAGGAGTTCTTC